This T cell receptor (beta chain) originates from a study of blood T cell repertoires in COVID-19 (dated by TCRdb to about 2020). With regard to the full study: The collaborator samples originated in the United States, Italy and Spain and spanned the acute and convalescent phases of COVID-19. The prospective study material was composed of cDNA or gDNA derived from T cells, B-cell-depleted T cells, or PBMCs. Deeply sampled blood TCRbeta repertoires from subjects exposed to, actively infected with, or recovered from COVID-19 were included in the dataset. The repertoires were made available in a free public database intended to serve as a resource for research on the immune response to SARS-CoV-2. Samples were obtained from the ongoing ImmuneRACE study (first 160 participants) and from over 1,000 subjects provided by 6 global collaborators. Sample metadata almost always included a de-identified subject ID, COVID-19 status, age in years and sex. Where available, HLA class I and class II types were obtained from metadata supplied by the sample provider rather than from assay-based typing.

At one collaborating source in Seattle, patients were enrolled during active infection and were followed longitudinally through the course of disease. Each collaborating institution followed its own protocols to collect whole blood in K2EDTA tubes. For TCRbeta analysis, collaborator samples were shipped as frozen whole blood, as isolated PBMCs, or as DNA extracted from either sample type. From a lookup of the germline V gene, CDR1 and CDR2 are ENHRY and SYGVKD. The CDR3 runs 15 residues from the cysteine to the phenylalanine. Only the CDR3 region is kept as DNA, spanning 45 bases read in frame from base 1. V has 3 bases trimmed and J has 2 bases trimmed; junction bases matching no gene number 0. What the research found in general, with its limitations: The quantity of clinical and demographic metadata differed by source and by participant and was supplied without curation.

About this clone itself: Which antigen it targets is not known. No base quality information exists; no much larger clone differs at one position.

The immunoSEQ Assay, a bias-controlled multiplex PCR, was used to amplify TCRbeta CDR3 regions from genomic DNA. Per the source publication's procedure: Nucleated cell counts per sample were estimated from amplification of reference gene primers within the assay. To quantify the absolute abundance of each unique TCRbeta CDR3 rearrangement, sequence reads were collapsed and filtered. Productive Simpson clonality was computed per sample as the square root of Simpson's diversity index over productive rearrangements. TCRdb took over this immuneACCESS table, retaining in-frame rearrangements with V and J assigned. Such tables are incomplete; in checked studies, under half of the missing clones stem from an unresolved V gene, and the remainder is unexplained. That table gives V, J and clone size, and the DNA gave D and trimming. The sample includes approximately 180,000 clones, with more than 75% observed a single time. Of the sample, 15% to 20% falls within the top ten clones.

The sequence derives from a person aged 65-85 years with COVID-19, enrolled during active disease. The specimen was peripheral blood. The chain links TRBV10-3 with TRBJ2-1, with 11 bases aligning to TRBD2. DNA sequence: TGTGCCATCAGTGAACTAGCGGGGGCCTACAATGAGCAGTTCTTC. Protein translation: CAISELAGAYNEQFF.